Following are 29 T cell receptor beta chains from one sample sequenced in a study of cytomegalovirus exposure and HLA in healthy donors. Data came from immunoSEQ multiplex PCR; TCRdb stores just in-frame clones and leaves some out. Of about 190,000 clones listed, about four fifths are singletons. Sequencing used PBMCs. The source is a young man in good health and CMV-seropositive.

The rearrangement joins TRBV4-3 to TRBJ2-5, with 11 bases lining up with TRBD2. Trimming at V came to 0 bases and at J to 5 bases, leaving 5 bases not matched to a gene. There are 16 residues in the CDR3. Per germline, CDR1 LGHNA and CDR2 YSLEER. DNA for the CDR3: TGCGCCAGCAGCCAAGATCTAGCGGGAGGTGTGGAGACCCAGTACTTC. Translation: CASSQDLAGGVETQYF.

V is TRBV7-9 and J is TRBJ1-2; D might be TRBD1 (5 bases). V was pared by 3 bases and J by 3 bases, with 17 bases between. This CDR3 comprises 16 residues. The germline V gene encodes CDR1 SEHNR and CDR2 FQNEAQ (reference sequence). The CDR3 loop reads CASSFRGTLGDYGYTF. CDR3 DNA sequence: TGTGCCAGCAGCTTCCGGGGGACTTTAGGGGACTATGGCTACACCTTC.

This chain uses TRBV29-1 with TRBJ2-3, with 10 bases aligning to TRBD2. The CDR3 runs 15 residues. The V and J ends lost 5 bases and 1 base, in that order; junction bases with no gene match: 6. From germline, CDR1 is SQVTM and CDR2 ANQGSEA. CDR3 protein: CSVCPGLARTDTQYF. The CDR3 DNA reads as TGCAGCGTTTGCCCGGGACTAGCGCGCACAGATACGCAGTATTTT.

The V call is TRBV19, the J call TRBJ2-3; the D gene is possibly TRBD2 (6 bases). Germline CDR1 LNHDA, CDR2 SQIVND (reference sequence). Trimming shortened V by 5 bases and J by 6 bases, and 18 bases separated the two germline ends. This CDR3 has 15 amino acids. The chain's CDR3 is CASSATGTGSDTQYF. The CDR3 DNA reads TGTGCCAGTAGTGCCACCGGGACTGGGTCGGATACGCAGTATTTT.

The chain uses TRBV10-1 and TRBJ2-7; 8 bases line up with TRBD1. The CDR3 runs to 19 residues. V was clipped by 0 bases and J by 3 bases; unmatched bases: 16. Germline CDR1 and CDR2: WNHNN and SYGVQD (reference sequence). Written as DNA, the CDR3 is TGCGCCAGCAGTGAGTCGTCAGGGGGCAAAAGCGTTTATTTCTACGAGCAGTACTTC. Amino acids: CASSESSGGKSVYFYEQYF.

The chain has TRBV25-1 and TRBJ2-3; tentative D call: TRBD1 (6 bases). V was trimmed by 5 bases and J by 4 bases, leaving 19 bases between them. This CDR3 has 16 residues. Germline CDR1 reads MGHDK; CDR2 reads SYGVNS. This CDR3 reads CASSWGQGKVADTQYF. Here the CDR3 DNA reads TGTGCCAGCAGTTGGGGTCAGGGGAAGGTGGCAGATACGCAGTATTTT.

The CDR3 loop is CASTTEGPGQGARDTQYF. As DNA, the CDR3 is TGTGCCAGCACCACGGAAGGGCCGGGACAGGGGGCGCGAGATACGCAGTATTTT. The chain recombines TRBV25-1 with TRBJ2-3; 12 bases fit TRBD1. The CDR3 runs 18 residues. J was trimmed by 5 bases and V by 7 bases; bases with no gene match: 16. CDR1 is MGHDK and CDR2 is SYGVNS in the germline V gene.

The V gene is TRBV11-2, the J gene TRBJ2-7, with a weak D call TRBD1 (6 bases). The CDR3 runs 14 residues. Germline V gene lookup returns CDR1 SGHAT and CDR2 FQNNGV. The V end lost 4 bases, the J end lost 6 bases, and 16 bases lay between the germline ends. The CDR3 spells CASSSTRDIGEQYF. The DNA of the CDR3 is TGTGCCAGCAGCTCTACCCGGGACATCGGCGAGCAGTACTTC.

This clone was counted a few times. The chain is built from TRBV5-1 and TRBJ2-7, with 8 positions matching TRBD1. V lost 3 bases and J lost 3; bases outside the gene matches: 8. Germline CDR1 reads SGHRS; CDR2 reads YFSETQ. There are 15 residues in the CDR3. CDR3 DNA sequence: TGCGCCAGCAGCTCAAGACCGACAGGGGACTACGAGCAGTACTTC. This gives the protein CASSSRPTGDYEQYF.

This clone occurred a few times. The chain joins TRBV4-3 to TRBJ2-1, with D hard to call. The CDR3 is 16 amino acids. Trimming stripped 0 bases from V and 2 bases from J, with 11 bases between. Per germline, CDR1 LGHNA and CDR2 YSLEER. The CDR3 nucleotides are TGCGCCAGCAGCCAAGAGAGCGCGGAAGCCTACAATGAGCAGTTCTTC. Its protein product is CASSQESAEAYNEQFF.

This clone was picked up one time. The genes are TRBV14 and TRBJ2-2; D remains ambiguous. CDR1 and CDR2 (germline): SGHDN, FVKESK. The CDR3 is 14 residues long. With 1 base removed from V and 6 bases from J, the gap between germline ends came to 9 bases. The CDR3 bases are TGTGCCAGCAGCCAAGGACGTCTAGCCGGGGAGCTGTTTTTT. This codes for CASSQGRLAGELFF.

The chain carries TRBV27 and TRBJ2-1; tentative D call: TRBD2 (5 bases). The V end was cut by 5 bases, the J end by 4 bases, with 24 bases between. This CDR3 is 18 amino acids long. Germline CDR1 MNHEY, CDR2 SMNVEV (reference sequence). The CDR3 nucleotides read TGTGCCAGCAGTGAGCTCCGGGGATGGGCGGTGGAGTACAATGAGCAGTTCTTC. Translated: CASSELRGWAVEYNEQFF.

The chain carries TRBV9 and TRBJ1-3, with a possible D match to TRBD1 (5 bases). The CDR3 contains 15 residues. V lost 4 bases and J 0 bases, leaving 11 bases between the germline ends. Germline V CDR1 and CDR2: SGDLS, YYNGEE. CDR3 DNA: TGTGCCAGCAGCCTTGAAGGGGTCTCTGGAAACACCATATATTTT. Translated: CASSLEGVSGNTIYF.

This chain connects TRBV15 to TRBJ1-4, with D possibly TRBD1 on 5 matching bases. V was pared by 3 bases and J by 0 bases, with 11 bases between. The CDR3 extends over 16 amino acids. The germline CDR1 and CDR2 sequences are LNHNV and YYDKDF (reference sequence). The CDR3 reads CATSSGRDSTNEKLFF. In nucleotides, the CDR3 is TGTGCCACCAGCAGTGGCAGGGATTCAACTAATGAAAAACTGTTTTTT.

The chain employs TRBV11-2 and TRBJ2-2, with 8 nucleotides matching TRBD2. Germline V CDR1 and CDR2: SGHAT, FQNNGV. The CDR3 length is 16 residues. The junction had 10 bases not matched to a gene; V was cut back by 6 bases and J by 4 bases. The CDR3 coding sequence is TGTGCCAGCAGTTGGGGGGCGGGAGGACGCACCGGGGAGCTGTTTTTT. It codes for CASSWGAGGRTGELFF.

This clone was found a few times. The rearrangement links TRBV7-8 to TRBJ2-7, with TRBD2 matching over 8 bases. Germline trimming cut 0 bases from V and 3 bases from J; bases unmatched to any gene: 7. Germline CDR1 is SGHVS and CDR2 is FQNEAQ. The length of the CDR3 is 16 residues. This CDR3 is CASSLASGSLGYEQYF. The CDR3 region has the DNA TGTGCCAGCAGCTTAGCCAGCGGGAGTCTGGGCTACGAGCAGTACTTC.

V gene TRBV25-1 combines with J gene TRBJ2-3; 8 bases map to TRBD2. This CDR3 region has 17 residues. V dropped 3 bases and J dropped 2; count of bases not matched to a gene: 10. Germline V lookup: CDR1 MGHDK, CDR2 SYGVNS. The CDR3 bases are TGTGCCAGCAGTGAGTGGAGAGCGGGAGTCGACACAGATACGCAGTATTTT. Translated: CASSEWRAGVDTDTQYF.

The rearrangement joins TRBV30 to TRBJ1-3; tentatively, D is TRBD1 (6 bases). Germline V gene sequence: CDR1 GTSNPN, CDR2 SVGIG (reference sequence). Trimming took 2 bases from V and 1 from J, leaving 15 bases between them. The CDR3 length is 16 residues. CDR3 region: CAWSPPGHFSGNTIYF. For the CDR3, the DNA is TGTGCCTGGAGTCCCCCGGGACATTTTTCTGGAAACACCATATATTTT.

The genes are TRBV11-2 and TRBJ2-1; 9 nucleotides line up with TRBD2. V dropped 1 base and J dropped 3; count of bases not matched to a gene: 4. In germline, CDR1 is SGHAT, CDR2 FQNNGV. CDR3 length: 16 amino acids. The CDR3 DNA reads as TGTGCCAGCAGCTTAGGGACTAGCGCGAGCTACAATGAGCAGTTCTTC. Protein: CASSLGTSASYNEQFF.

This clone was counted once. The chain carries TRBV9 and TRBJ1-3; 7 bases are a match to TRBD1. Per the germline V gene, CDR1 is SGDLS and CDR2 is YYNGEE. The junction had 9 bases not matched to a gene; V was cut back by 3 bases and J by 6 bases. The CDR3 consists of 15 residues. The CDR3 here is CASSAGDSFVNTIYF. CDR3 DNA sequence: TGTGCCAGCAGCGCCGGGGACAGCTTTGTAAACACCATATATTTT.

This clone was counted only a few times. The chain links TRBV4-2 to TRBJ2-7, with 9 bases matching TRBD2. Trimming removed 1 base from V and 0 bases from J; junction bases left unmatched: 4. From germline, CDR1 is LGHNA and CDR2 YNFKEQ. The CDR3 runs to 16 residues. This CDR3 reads CASSQVGAGGSYEQYF. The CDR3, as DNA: TGTGCCAGCAGCCAAGTGGGAGCGGGAGGCTCCTACGAGCAGTACTTC.

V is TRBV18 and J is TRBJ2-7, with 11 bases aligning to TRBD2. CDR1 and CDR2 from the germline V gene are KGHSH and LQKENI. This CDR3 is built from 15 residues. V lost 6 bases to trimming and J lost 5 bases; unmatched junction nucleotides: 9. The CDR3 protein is CASSPRLAGTHEQYF. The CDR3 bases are TGTGCCAGCTCCCCCCGACTAGCGGGAACTCACGAGCAGTACTTC.

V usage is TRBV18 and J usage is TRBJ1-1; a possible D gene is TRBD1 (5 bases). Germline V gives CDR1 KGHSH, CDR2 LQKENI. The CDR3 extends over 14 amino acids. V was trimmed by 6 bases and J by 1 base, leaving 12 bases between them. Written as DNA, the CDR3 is TGTGCCAGCTCCCCTGGGGCCACGAACACTGAAGCTTTCTTT. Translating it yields CASSPGATNTEAFF.

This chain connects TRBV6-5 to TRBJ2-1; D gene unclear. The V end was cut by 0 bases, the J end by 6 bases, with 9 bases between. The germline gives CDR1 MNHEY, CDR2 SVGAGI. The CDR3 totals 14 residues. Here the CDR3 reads CASSYSETRNEQFF. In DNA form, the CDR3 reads TGTGCCAGCAGTTACTCGGAGACCCGCAATGAGCAGTTCTTC.

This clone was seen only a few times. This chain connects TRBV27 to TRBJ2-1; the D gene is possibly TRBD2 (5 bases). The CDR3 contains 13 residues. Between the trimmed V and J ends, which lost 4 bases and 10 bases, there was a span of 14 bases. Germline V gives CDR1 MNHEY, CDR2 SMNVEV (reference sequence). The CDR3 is CASSSGGSREQFF. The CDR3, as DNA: TGTGCCAGCAGTTCAGGCGGGTCAAGGGAGCAGTTCTTC.

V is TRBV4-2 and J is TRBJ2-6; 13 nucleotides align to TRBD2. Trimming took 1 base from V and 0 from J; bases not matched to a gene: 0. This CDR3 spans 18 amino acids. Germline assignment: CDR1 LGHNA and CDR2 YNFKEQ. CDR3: CASSQGLAGGSGANVLTF. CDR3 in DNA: TGTGCCAGCAGCCAAGGACTAGCGGGGGGCTCTGGGGCCAACGTCCTGACTTTC.

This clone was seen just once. CDR3 sequence: CASSPLPGQGASGGPQHF. DNA for the CDR3: TGCGCCAGCAGCCCCCTGCCGGGACAGGGGGCTTCGGGGGGTCCCCAGCATTTT. This chain uses TRBV4-1 with TRBJ1-5; 12 nucleotides match TRBD1. Trimming at V came to 4 bases and at J to 10 bases, leaving 17 bases not matched to a gene. Germline CDR1 is MGHRA and CDR2 is YSYEKL. The CDR3 is 18 amino acids.

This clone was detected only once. This chain's CDR3 is CATSSLTGGAETQYF. Here the CDR3 DNA reads TGTGCCACCAGCAGCCTGACAGGGGGCGCTGAGACCCAGTACTTC. V is TRBV15 and J is TRBJ2-5; 10 positions match TRBD1. The CDR3 consists of 15 residues. In germline, CDR1 is LNHNV, CDR2 YYDKDF (reference sequence). The junction had 6 bases not matched to a gene; V was cut back by 3 bases and J by 5 bases.

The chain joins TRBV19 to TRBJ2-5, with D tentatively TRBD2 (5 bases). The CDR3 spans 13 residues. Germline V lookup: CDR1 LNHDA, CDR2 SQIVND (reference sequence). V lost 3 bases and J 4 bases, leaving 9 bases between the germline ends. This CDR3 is CASSIDYLETQYF. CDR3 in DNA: TGTGCCAGTAGTATTGACTACCTAGAGACCCAGTACTTC.